A selection of T cell receptor beta chains follows, all from one sample in a study of blood T cell repertoires in COVID-19. Assay used: immunoSEQ multiplex PCR; TCRdb lists only in-frame clones, some missing. The top ten clones hold 1.6% of a sample with about 250,000 clones, approximately 86% of them seen once. The specimen was PBMCs or T cells enriched from blood (not recorded which). The receptors were gathered from a woman aged 50 to 65 who had recovered from COVID-19. Each CDR3 is given with its conserved first and last residue. A D gene is named only where the DNA matches it firmly. Size is stated for part of the rows, as once, few or many counts, or as a class when the clone is expanded.

d_gene | j_gene | abundance | v_gene | CDR3nt | CDR3aa
. | TRBJ2-2 | . | TRBV7-7 | TGTGCTAGCAGCTTTCAGTACAGCACCGGGGAGCTGTTTTTT | CASSFQYSTGELFF
. | TRBJ2-7 | . | TRBV13 | TGTGCCAGCAGCTCCCCGACTAGTAACCACGAGCAGTACTTC | CASSSPTSNHEQYF
TRBD2 | TRBJ2-1 | . | TRBV5-1 | TGCGCCAGCAGCGCGGAAACTAGCGGGAGTGTGGATGAGCAGTTCTTC | CASSAETSGSVDEQFF
. | TRBJ2-7 | . | TRBV5-1 | TGCGCCAGCAAACTGGGCTCGGGGGAGCAGTACTTC | CASKLGSGEQYF
. | TRBJ2-3 | . | TRBV11-2 | TGTGCCAGCAGCTTAGATTTGGCTACGCAGTATTTT | CASSLDLATQYF
. | TRBJ1-2 | few | TRBV2 | TGTGCCAGCAGTTGGGGGCTTACTAACTATGGCTACACCTTC | CASSWGLTNYGYTF
. | TRBJ1-4 | . | TRBV3-1/TRBV3-2 | TGTGCCAGCAGCCGAGGCTCGGCTCGGGTTGAAAAACTGTTTTTT | CASSRGSARVEKLFF
TRBD1 | TRBJ2-1 | . | TRBV19 | TGTGCCAGTAGTAGAGGGACAGGGACCTACAATGAGCAGTTCTTC | CASSRGTGTYNEQFF
TRBD1 | TRBJ2-7 | . | TRBV18 | TGTGCCAGCTCACCCCCGGACAGGCTCAAATTACCCTACGAGCAGTACTTC | CASSPPDRLKLPYEQYF
. | TRBJ2-1 | . | TRBV7-9 | TGTGCCAGCAGCTTAGTTCAAGGGGGTGGTGAGCAGTTCTTC | CASSLVQGGGEQFF
. | TRBJ1-3 | few | TRBV30 | TGTGCCTGGATGGCAGGGCACTCTGGAAACACCATATATTTT | CAWMAGHSGNTIYF
. | TRBJ1-3 | . | TRBV4-1 | TGCGCCAGCAGCCAAGAAGTGGGGCGAGGTGGAAACACCATATATTTT | CASSQEVGRGGNTIYF
. | TRBJ1-2 | few | TRBV30 | TGTGCCTGGAGGACAACCAGCTATGGCTACACCTTC | CAWRTTSYGYTF
. | TRBJ2-2 | . | TRBV14 | TGTGCCAGCAGCCAAGGAGGAAGTGGCACCGGGGAGCTGTTTTTT | CASSQGGSGTGELFF
TRBD1 | TRBJ1-4 | . | TRBV5-6 | TGTGCCAGCAGCTTACTAGGGACAGGGAATAATGAAAAACTGTTTTTT | CASSLLGTGNNEKLFF
. | TRBJ1-4 | . | TRBV7-9 | TGTGCCAGCAGCTTAAGTGGGGGACATAATGAAAAACTGTTTTTT | CASSLSGGHNEKLFF
TRBD2 | TRBJ2-1 | . | TRBV11-2 | TGTGCCAGCAGCTTAGTGTCGACTAGCTGGCGTGGCAATGAGCAGTTCTTC | CASSLVSTSWRGNEQFF
. | TRBJ1-4 | . | TRBV9 | TGTGCCAGCAGCGTAACCCAGGGGATCGGCGAAAAACTGTTTTTT | CASSVTQGIGEKLFF
. | TRBJ1-1 | once | TRBV6-1 | TGTGCCAGCAGTGAACTAGTAGAAGCTTTCTTT | CASSELVEAFF
. | TRBJ2-5 | . | TRBV29-1 | TGCAGCGTTGAGGAAGGGGACAAGCAAGAGACCCAGTACTTC | CSVEEGDKQETQYF
TRBD1 | TRBJ1-1 | once | TRBV18 | TGTGCCAGCTCACCCTTGACAGGGTCAGGTCTGGGGACTGAAGCTTTCTTT | CASSPLTGSGLGTEAFF
. | TRBJ2-3 | . | TRBV9 | TGTGCCAGCAGCGTAGAGAAGGGAGCAGATACGCAGTATTTT | CASSVEKGADTQYF
. | TRBJ1-6 | once | TRBV6-5 | TGTGCCAGCAGTTACACAAATAATTCACCCCTCCACTTT | CASSYTNNSPLHF
TRBD2 | TRBJ2-3 | . | TRBV6-5 | TGTGCCAGCACGCTAGCGGGAGTTACAGATACGCAGTATTTT | CASTLAGVTDTQYF
. | TRBJ2-7 | . | TRBV28 | TGTGCCAGCAGTTTATTTGGGGGCCGTTCCTACGAGCAGTACTTC | CASSLFGGRSYEQYF
. | TRBJ1-5 | . | TRBV28 | TGTGCCAGCAGGGGGCGGGGGTACCACGGCAATCAGCCCCAGCATTTT | CASRGRGYHGNQPQHF
TRBD2 | TRBJ2-1 | . | TRBV15 | TGTGCCACCAGCAGAGTTATCACTAGCGGGGCCGGCAATGAGCAGTTCTTC | CATSRVITSGAGNEQFF